This T cell receptor (beta chain) was identified in a study of shared clonotypes between healthy human individuals (dated by TCRdb to 2020 to 2021). Context from the whole study: A few men and two women, aged 18 to 49 years, made up the cohort. Different laboratories and diverse techniques were used to prepare libraries and sequence TCR repertoires, to increase sequencing depth and limit assay-specific biases. For each donor, CD4 naive and CD4 memory were each given three plates, CD8 naive was given two plates, and CD8 memory was given one plate. Blood TCR repertoires of roughly five healthy adults were deeply sequenced to estimate repertoire size and the extent of clonotype sharing between individuals. Between about 0.94 and 8.9 billion PBMCs per donor were obtained by leukapheresis. Overall study outcomes, separate from this receptor: Only blood was sampled, and tissue TCR repertoires likely differ from those in blood. Incomplete sequencing was indicated by rarefaction of sorted-subset datasets, despite the large sequencing depth. The small number of donors limited the genetic and exposure-history diversity represented. Naive subsets generally had larger estimated clonotype richness than memory subsets. When a few donors were compared, the shared fraction of clonotypes was approximately 5% for naive CD4, roughly 3.3% for naive CD8, more than 2% for memory CD4, and roughly 0.43% for memory CD8. Compared with non-shared clonotypes, clonotypes shared by all four sorted-subset donors had higher generation probabilities. Based on pairwise subsampling, the degree of clonotype sharing among donors was expected to be affected by sequencing depth.

For the CD8 naive samples, CD45RO-negative cells were positively selected for CCR7, yielding a CD45RA+CCR7+ population from which TemRA cells were excluded. Healthy HIV-negative adults with no recently reported acute infections or vaccinations were included as donors. Only Caucasian adults living in Nashville, Tennessee, USA were represented among the donors. Blood was obtained by leukapheresis, after which PBMCs were separated by Ficoll-Histopaque density gradient centrifugation and cryopreserved in liquid nitrogen vapor phase. Analytical flow cytometry was used to check the purity and quantity of each magnetically sorted T cell population. From each sorted fraction, genomic DNA was isolated and quantified by UV absorbance on a Nanodrop 2000c. The V and J ends are trimmed by 5 bases and 6 bases, leaving 14 bases between them. The germline V gene (reference sequence) provides CDR1 MNHEY and CDR2 SMNVEV. From its cysteine to its phenylalanine, the CDR3 spans 13 amino acids. Just CDR3 DNA is preserved here, 39 bases in frame from base 1.

Details on this clone: The specificity of this receptor is unknown. No base quality information exists; no much larger clone differs at one position.

Using the deep immunoSEQ assay, multiplex PCR amplified TCR CDR3 regions from genomic DNA. For each cell subset, the extracted genomic DNA was distributed evenly across all wells of several immunoSEQ 96-well plates, and each plate served as one replicate. Each replicate PCR for sorted subsets received roughly 0.2 ug genomic DNA, equal to tens of thousands of T cell genomes. Purified libraries were measured with a Qubit 3.0 fluorometer, size-checked on a Bioanalyzer 2100, and measured again with the KAPA Library Quantification kit. A separate single-read 150-cycle Illumina NextSeq 550 flow cell was used to sequence each immunoSEQ 96-well plate. For the original study's pipeline: The immunoSEQ output contained only junctional sequences without quality scores, so filtering could not match that applied to full-length reads. To assign V/J genes and CDR3, sequences were annotated using PyIR, a Python wrapper for IgBLAST v1.9, with IMGT germline references. Reads with weak V/J assignments (E-value above 1e-6), missing CDR3, stop codons, out-of-frame junctions, or ambiguous translated residues were removed. V3J clonotypes were defined as sequences sharing an identical inferred V gene, J gene, and CDR3 amino acid sequence. To compute the percentage overlap between repertoires, the number of shared unique clonotypes was divided by the size of the smaller repertoire. Repertoire richness was assessed with RTK rarefaction, the Chao1 estimator, and Recon v2.1 estimates of unobserved clonotypes. OLGA was used to compute generation probabilities for all TCRbeta clonotypes that the gDNA method yielded from four donors. Drawn from immuneACCESS, this table holds only the in-frame rearrangements with V and J called that TCRdb kept. Clones are partly lost; checked studies trace under half to an unresolved V gene and leave the rest unexplained. From that table come the V and J calls and clone size; the DNA was used to work out D and trimming. In this sample the table shows about 2.1 million clones, around 93% of which occur a single time. The ten largest clones capture over 1.5% of the sample.

Sequencing was carried out using naive CD8+ T cells from PBMCs. The sample's cell subset or site label, in plain terms: CD45RA+CCR7+. The sequence was collected from a man aged 18 to 29 in good health. Some clones in this sample may be carry-over from other donors' samples. The chain uses TRBV27 and TRBJ2-7, with a weak D call of TRBD2 (5 bases match). DNA sequence: TGTGCCAGCAGTCTAGCCCAGGCCGGCGAGCAGTACTTC. Its protein product is CASSLAQAGEQYF.